These 9 T cell receptor beta chains were all obtained from the same sample, sequenced in a study of human T cells and chemical hapten exposure. TCRdb used MiXCR to reprocess the RACE reads, holding one entry per CDR3 protein. Found here are around 120,000 distinct CDR3 sequences, around an eighth of them singletons; the top ten hold approximately 2.8%. Described time point: pre-sensitization, week 0. Sample treatment: therapeutic diphenylcyclopropenone sensitization with weekly scalp DPC. Source: whole blood, taken in connection with sensitization to the hapten diphenylcyclopropenone (DPC). The receptors were gathered from a woman between 18 and 29 years old with alopecia areata. Some clones in this sample may be carry-over from other donors' samples.

The CDR3 bases are TGTGCCAGCAGTGAAGCAGGCTTCGGCAATCAGCCCCAGCATTTT. Translated, it gives CASSEAGFGNQPQHF. V and J are TRBV2 and TRBJ1-5; no reliable D call. Trimming shortened V by 0 bases and J by 2 bases, and 8 bases separated the two germline ends. CDR1 is SNHLY, CDR2 FYNNEI, per germline. The CDR3 sequence is 15 residues long.

The chain has TRBV15 and TRBJ2-7, with unresolved D. V was shortened by 2 bases and J by 0 bases, with 14 bases between the two germline ends. From germline, CDR1 is LNHNV and CDR2 YYDKDF (reference sequence). The CDR3 sequence is 16 residues long. Written as DNA, the CDR3 is TGTGCCACCAGCAGATCGTTGACCCAGAGCTCCTACGAGCAGTACTTC. It is translated as CATSRSLTQSSYEQYF.

This clonotype was counted a few times. The chain carries TRBV12-3 or TRBV12-4 and TRBJ2-5; the D gene is possibly TRBD1 (6 bases). Trimming cost V 6 bases and J 5 bases, with 13 bases left between them. CDR3 size: 13 residues. The CDR3: CASSPLRGETQYF. Here the CDR3 DNA reads TGTGCCAGCAGCCCGCTGAGGGGGGAGACCCAGTACTTC.

This clonotype was seen repeatedly, ten times or more. The chain recombines TRBV4-3 with TRBJ2-3, with D perhaps TRBD2 (6 bases). There are 17 residues in the CDR3. In germline, CDR1 is LGHNA, CDR2 YSLEER. Trimming shortened V by 4 bases and J by 0 bases, and 17 bases separated the two germline ends. This chain's CDR3 is CASSPTLARGSTDTQYF. The CDR3 region has the DNA TGCGCCAGCAGCCCCACGCTCGCGCGGGGTAGCACAGATACGCAGTATTTT.

This clonotype came up a few times. The CDR3 DNA reads TGCGCCAGCAGCTTGGCACCTAGCGGGGGGCCTGCGAACACCGGGGAGCTGTTTTTT. Amino acids: CASSLAPSGGPANTGELFF. The chain couples TRBV5-1 to TRBJ2-2; 11 bases agree with TRBD2. Per the germline V gene, CDR1 is SGHRS and CDR2 is YFSETQ. This CDR3 is 19 amino acids long. Unmatched junction bases numbered 7, after V lost 0 bases and J lost 0 bases.

The chain uses TRBV7-2 and TRBJ2-3, with 9 bases aligning to TRBD1. The germline gives CDR1 SGHTA, CDR2 FQGNSA. With V trimmed by 7 bases and J by 4 bases, 12 bases remained unmatched. The CDR3 length is 16 residues. For the CDR3, the DNA is TGTGCCAGCAAGATCACAGGGGGCAACCCCGCAGATACGCAGTATTTT. Translation: CASKITGGNPADTQYF.

Only a few counts were recorded for this clonotype. J is TRBJ2-1 and V is TRBV3-1; D gene unclear. CDR1 LGHDT and CDR2 YNNKEL come from the germline V gene (reference sequence). The CDR3 is 12 amino acids. The V and J ends lost 0 bases and 10 bases respectively, with 7 bases between them. The CDR3 loop is CASSQDIAEQFF. CDR3 in DNA: TGTGCCAGCAGCCAAGATATAGCAGAGCAGTTCTTC.

This clonotype has only a few counts. The chain couples TRBV5-1 to TRBJ1-4, with 7 nucleotides matching TRBD1. With 4 bases clipped from V and 1 base from J, the junction kept 4 bases outside the gene matches. Per germline, CDR1 SGHRS and CDR2 YFSETQ. The CDR3 has 15 residues. In DNA, the CDR3 is TGCGCCAGCAGCGGGACAGCAGAAACTAATGAAAAACTGTTTTTT. It is translated as CASSGTAETNEKLFF.

This clonotype was detected many times. This rearrangement joins TRBV5-1 to TRBJ2-6; a weak D match, TRBD2 (6 bases). The CDR3 spans 14 residues. The germline CDR1 and CDR2 sequences are SGHRS and YFSETQ. Trimming left V 7 bases short and J 1 base short, with 9 bases between. The CDR3 loop is CASGGGSGANVLTF. The CDR3 coding sequence is TGCGCCAGCGGGGGAGGATCTGGGGCCAACGTCCTGACTTTC.